Shown below are 5 T cell receptor beta chains from a single sample sequenced in a study of blood T cell repertoires in COVID-19. Data came from immunoSEQ multiplex PCR; TCRdb stores just in-frame clones and leaves some out. The sample gives a few hundred thousand clones, about 85% of which show up once; 3.6% is in the top ten. Sequencing was carried out using peripheral blood. These receptors all stem from a woman aged 18 to 35 with acute or convalescent COVID-19.

The V gene is TRBV10-3, the J gene TRBJ2-1, with 8 bases fitting TRBD2. The V gene's germline CDR1 is ENHRY and CDR2 SYGVKD. V dropped 5 bases and J dropped 4; count of bases not matched to a gene: 22. The CDR3 length is 20 residues. CDR3 sequence (DNA): TGTGCCATCAGTCCCCCAGGGACGGACCATATCGGGGGGGCGTACAATGAGCAGTTCTTC. It codes for CAISPPGTDHIGGAYNEQFF.

Comments on this clone: Within the sample, other DNA sequences also encode this same CDR3. V and J are TRBV27 and TRBJ1-2; possible D gene TRBD1, 6 bases. Looked up from germline, CDR1 is MNHEY and CDR2 is SMNVEV (reference sequence). This CDR3 region has 13 residues. The ends were cut back, 2 bases at V and 2 bases at J, with 6 bases in the middle. The CDR3: CASSLGQNYGYTF. Here the CDR3 DNA reads TGTGCCAGCAGTTTAGGACAGAACTATGGCTACACCTTC.

The table lists this clone with a few counts. The rearrangement uses TRBV2 and TRBJ1-2; D is ambiguous. CDR1 is SNHLY and CDR2 is FYNNEI in the germline V gene. Trimming shortened V by 2 bases and J by 13 bases, and 14 bases separated the two germline ends. CDR3 length: 12 amino acids. The CDR3 DNA reads TGTGCCAGCAGTGAAAACCTACCTAGTAGCACCTTC. The encoded protein is CASSENLPSSTF.

In regard to this clone: Other DNA sequences in the sample encode the same CDR3. This chain connects TRBV9 to TRBJ2-7; 7 nucleotides line up with TRBD1. This CDR3 comprises 13 residues. J gave up 5 bases and V 0 bases, and 2 bases lay outside the gene matches. Germline CDR1 reads SGDLS; CDR2 reads YYNGEE. CDR3: CASSVGGGDEQYF. CDR3 bases: TGTGCCAGCAGCGTAGGAGGGGGCGACGAGCAGTACTTC.

V gene TRBV28 combines with J gene TRBJ1-1, with a tentative D call TRBD1 (6 bases). The CDR3 is made up of 14 amino acids. Trimming left V 2 bases short and J 5 bases short, with 12 bases between. CDR1 MDHEN and CDR2 SYDVKM come from the germline V gene. The CDR3 coding sequence is TGTGCCAGCAGTTTAACAGGGTCGAGAACTGAAGCTTTCTTT. It yields the protein CASSLTGSRTEAFF.